This T cell receptor (beta chain) came from a study of cytomegalovirus exposure and HLA in healthy donors. About the research overall: Of the donors genotyped, 398 in all, about 80% fell in the Caucasian-associated ancestry cluster.

Germline CDR1 MDHEN, CDR2 SYDVKM. With 5 bases removed from V and 5 bases from J, the gap between germline ends came to 15 bases. There are 14 residues in the CDR3. Overall study findings and caveats: The likely explanation for a cluster of highly shared sequence variants was sequencing artifact. In a later analysis, most CMV-associated TCR beta chains appeared HLA-restricted.

Primers for the PCR totalled 60 Vbeta and 13 Jbeta. The table came from immunoSEQ multiplex PCR; TCRdb's copy has only in-frame clones and leaves some out. This table has around 300,000 clones, about 83% appearing once. Concerning this clone: As yet, its antigen is unknown.

Sequencing was carried out using PBMCs. V usage is TRBV28 and J usage is TRBJ1-2; D gene uncertain. This receptor was obtained from a woman aged 40 to 50 in good health and CMV-seropositive. The DNA of the CDR3 is TGTGCCAGCAGTCCCCCGGGGAGGGAATATGGCTACACCTTC. Its protein is CASSPPGREYGYTF.